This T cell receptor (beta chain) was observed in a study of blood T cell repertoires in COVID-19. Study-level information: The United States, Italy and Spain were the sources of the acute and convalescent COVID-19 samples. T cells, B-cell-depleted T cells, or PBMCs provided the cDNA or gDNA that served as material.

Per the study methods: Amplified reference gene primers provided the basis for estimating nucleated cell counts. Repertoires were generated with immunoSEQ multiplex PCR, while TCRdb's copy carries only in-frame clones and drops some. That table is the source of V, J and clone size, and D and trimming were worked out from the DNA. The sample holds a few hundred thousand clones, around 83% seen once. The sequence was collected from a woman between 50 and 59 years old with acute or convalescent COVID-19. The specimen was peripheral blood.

The CDR3 nucleotides read TGTGCCAGCAGCCTCCTGACAGGGGGTCTAGGCAATGAGCAGTTCTTC. This codes for CASSLLTGGLGNEQFF. The chain is built from TRBV7-3 and TRBJ2-1; 9 bases line up with TRBD1. Germline-derived CDR1 and CDR2 are SGHTA and FQGTGA. The CDR3 totals 16 residues. The V and J ends lost 5 bases and 6 bases, in that order; junction bases with no gene match: 11.